Described below is a single TCR beta chain sequence and its context. This specimen comes from a study of control samples from healthy donors and cancer patients. V lost 2 bases, J lost 0 bases, and 2 bases lay in between. Germline values: CDR1 SGHDT, CDR2 YYEEEE. This CDR3 has 12 amino acids. Assay: immunoSEQ multiplex PCR; the TCRdb copy retains only in-frame clones and omits some. The sample includes tens of thousands of clones, over 75% of them seen just once. The V gene is TRBV5-6, the J gene TRBJ1-2; unclear D gene. The origin of this receptor is a woman aged 50 to 60 with head and neck cancer. Specimen: PBMCs. As DNA, the CDR3 is TGTGCCAGCAGCTTAGCTAACTATGGCTACACCTTC. Protein: CASSLANYGYTF. The full variable domain, with the rest looked up from reference TRBV5-6 and TRBJ1-2, is DAGVTQSPTHLIKTRGQQVTLRCSPKSGHDTVSWYQQALGQGPQFIFQYYEEEERQRGNFPDRFSGHQFPNYSSELNVNALLLGDSALYLCASSLANYGYTFGSGTRLTVV.